There are many counts of the clone carrying this TCR beta chain. The source of the sample is a study of CD8 T cells in ankylosing spondylitis. Via MiXCR, TCRdb re-called the 5' RACE reads, giving one row per CDR3 protein. The sample includes under 150,000 distinct CDR3 sequences, approximately 10% of them seen just once. The CDR3 covers 16 residues. V shed 2 bases and J 1 base; nucleotides not matched to a gene: 5. Germline CDR1 reads SGHRS; CDR2 reads YFSETQ. J is TRBJ2-1 and V is TRBV5-1; 8 nucleotides match TRBD2. The clonotype was recovered from a male donor with ankylosing spondylitis or in good health (not recorded which). Material for sequencing was blood, either unsorted or a sorted T cell fraction (not recorded which). In DNA, the CDR3 is TGCGCCAGCAGCTTACGGCGGGAGGATTCCTACAATGAGCAGTTCTTC. Amino acid sequence: CASSLRREDSYNEQFF.